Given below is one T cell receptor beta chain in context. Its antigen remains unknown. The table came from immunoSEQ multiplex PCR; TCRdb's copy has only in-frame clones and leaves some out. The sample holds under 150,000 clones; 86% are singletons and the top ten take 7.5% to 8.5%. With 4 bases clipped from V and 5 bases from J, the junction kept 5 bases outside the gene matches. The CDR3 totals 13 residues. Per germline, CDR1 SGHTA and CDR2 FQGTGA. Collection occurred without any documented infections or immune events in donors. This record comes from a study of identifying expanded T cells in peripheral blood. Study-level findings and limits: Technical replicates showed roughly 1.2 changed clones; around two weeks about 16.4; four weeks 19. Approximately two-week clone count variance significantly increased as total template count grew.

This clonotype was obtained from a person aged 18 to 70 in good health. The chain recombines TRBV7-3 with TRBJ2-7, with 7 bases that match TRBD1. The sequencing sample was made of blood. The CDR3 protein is CASSSLDRNEQYF. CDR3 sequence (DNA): TGTGCCAGCAGCTCCTTGGACAGGAACGAGCAGTACTTC.